This TCR beta chain was found in a study of blood T cells in healthy people across ages. V gave up 6 bases and J gave up 6 bases; unmatched junction bases: 9. CDR1 is MNHEY and CDR2 is SVGAGI in the germline V gene. This CDR3 is built from 16 residues. This clonotype was recorded a few times. A J-beta primer mix and a sample-barcoded 5' primer were used in a second PCR of about 7 to 11 cycles. Tags on each cDNA molecule came from a template-switch adaptor with 12 random nucleotides. Each sample yielded at least 3 million CDR3-containing paired-end reads. TCRdb re-called the 5' RACE reads through MiXCR, storing one row per CDR3 protein. The data show roughly 1,500,000 distinct CDR3 sequences, around 36% seen once.

The clonotype comes from a woman aged 30 to 39 in good health. The chain joins TRBV6-5 to TRBJ2-3; 13 bases match TRBD2. Input material: blood. In DNA form, the CDR3 reads TGTGCCAGCAGACCACTAGCGGGGGGGGCCCCTGATACGCAGTATTTT. Its translation is CASRPLAGGAPDTQYF.